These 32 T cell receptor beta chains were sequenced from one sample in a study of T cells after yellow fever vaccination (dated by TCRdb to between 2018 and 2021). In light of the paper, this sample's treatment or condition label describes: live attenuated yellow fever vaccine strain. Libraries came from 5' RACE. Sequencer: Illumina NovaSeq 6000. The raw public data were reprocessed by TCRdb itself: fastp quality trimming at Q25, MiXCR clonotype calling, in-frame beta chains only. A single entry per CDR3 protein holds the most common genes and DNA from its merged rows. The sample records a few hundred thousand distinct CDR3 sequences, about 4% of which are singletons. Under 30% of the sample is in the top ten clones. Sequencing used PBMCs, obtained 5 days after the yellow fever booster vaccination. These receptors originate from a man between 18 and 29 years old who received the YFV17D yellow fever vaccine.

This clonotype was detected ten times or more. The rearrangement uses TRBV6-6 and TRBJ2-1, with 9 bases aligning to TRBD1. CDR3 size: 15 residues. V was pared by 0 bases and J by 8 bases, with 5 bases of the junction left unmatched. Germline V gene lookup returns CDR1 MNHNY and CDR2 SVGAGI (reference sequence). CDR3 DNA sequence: TGTGCCAGCAGTTACTCCGGGACAGGGAGCCATGAGCAGTTCTTC. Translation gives CASSYSGTGSHEQFF.

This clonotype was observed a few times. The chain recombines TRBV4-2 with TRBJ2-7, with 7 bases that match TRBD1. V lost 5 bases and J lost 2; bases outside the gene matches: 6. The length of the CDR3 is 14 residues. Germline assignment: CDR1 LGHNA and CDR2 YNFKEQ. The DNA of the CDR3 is TGTGCCAGCAGCTATCGGACAGGTCCCTACGAGCAGTACTTC. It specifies CASSYRTGPYEQYF.

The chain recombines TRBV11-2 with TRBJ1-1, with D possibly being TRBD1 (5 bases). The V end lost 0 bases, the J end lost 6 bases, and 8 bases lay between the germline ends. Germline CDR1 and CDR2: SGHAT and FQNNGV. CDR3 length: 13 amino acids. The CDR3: CASSLDRVPEAFF. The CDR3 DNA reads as TGTGCCAGCAGCTTAGACAGGGTCCCTGAAGCTTTCTTT.

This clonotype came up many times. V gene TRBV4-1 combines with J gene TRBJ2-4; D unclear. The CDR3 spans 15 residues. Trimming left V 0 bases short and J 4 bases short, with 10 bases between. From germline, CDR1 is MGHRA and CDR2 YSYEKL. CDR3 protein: CASSQDLTFKNIQYF. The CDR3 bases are TGCGCCAGCAGCCAAGATCTGACCTTTAAAAACATTCAGTACTTC.

The CDR3 protein is CASPRQGPFSGANVLTF. As DNA, the CDR3 is TGTGCCAGTCCCCGACAGGGACCCTTCTCTGGGGCCAACGTCCTGACTTTC. The gene calls are TRBV6-5 and TRBJ2-6; 7 bases align to TRBD1. The V segment lost 9 bases and the J segment 0 bases; nucleotides outside the gene matches: 11. The CDR3 extends over 17 amino acids. The germline V gene has CDR1 MNHEY and CDR2 SVGAGI.

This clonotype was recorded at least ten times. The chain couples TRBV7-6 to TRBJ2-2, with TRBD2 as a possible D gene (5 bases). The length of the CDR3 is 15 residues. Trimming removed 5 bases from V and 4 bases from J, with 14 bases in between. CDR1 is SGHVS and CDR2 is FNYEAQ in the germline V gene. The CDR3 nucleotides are TGTGCCAGCAGCGTAAGGACCCGGGGCACCGGGGAGCTGTTTTTT. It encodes CASSVRTRGTGELFF.

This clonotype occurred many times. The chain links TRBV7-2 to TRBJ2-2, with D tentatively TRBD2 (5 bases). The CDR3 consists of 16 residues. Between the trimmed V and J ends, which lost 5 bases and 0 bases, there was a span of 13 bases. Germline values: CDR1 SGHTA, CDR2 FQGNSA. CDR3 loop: CASSKAATANTGELFF. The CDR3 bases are TGTGCCAGCAGCAAAGCGGCAACAGCGAACACCGGGGAGCTGTTTTTT.

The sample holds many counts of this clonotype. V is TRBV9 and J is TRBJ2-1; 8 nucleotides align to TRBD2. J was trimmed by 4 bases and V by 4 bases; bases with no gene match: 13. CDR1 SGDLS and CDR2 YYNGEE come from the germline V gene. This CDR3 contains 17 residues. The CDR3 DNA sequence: TGTGCCAGCAGCCCCGGAGGAGTCGGCGGGGGGTACAATGAGCAGTTCTTC. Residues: CASSPGGVGGGYNEQFF.

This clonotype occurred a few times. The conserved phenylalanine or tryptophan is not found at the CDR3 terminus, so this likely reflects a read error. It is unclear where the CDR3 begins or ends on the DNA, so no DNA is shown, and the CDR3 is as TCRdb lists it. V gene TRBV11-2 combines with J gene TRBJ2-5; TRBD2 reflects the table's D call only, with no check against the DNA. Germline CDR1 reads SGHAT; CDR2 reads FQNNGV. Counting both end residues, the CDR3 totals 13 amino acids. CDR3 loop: CASSLGHSGPRLY.

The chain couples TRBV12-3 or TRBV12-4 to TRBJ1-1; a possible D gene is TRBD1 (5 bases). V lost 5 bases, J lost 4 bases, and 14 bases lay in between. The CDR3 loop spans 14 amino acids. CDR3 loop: CASSPWGVPTEAFF. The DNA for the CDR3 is TGTGCCAGCAGTCCCTGGGGGGTCCCCACTGAAGCTTTCTTT.

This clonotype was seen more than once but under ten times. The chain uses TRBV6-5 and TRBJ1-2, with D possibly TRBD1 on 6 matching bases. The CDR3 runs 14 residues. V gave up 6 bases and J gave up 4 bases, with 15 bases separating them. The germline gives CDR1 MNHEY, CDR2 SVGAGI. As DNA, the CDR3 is TGTGCCAGCAGCACCAAGGGGGGCGGCTATGGCTACACCTTC. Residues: CASSTKGGGYGYTF.

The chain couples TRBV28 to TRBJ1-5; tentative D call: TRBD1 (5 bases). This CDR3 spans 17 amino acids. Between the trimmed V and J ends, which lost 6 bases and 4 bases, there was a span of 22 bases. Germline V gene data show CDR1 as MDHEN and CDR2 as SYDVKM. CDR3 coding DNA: TGTGCCAGCAGGGTGGTGGCGGGGGGTTCCGAGAATCAGCCCCAGCATTTT. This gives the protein CASRVVAGGSENQPQHF.

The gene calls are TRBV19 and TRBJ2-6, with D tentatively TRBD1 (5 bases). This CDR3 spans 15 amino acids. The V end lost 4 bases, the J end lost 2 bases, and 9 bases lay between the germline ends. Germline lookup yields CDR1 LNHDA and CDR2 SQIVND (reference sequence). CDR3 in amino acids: CASSTRVPGANVLTF. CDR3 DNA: TGTGCCAGTAGTACCAGGGTACCTGGGGCCAACGTCCTGACTTTC.

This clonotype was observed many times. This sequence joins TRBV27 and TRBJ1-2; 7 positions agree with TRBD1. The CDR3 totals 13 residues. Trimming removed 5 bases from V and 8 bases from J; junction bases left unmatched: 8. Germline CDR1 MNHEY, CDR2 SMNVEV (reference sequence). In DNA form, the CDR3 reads TGTGCCAGCAGTGGGAACACAGGGGAGGGCTACACCTTC. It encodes CASSGNTGEGYTF.

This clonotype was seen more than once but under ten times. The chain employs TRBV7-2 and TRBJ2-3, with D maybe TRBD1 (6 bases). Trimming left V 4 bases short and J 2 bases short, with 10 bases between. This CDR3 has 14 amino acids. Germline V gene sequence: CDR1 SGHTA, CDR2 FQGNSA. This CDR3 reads CASSWTAHTDTQYF. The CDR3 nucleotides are TGTGCCAGCAGCTGGACAGCCCACACAGATACGCAGTATTTT.

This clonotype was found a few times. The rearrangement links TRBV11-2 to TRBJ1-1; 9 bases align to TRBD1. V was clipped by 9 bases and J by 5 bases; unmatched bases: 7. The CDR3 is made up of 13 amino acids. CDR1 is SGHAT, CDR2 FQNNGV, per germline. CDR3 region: CASWGQGWTEAFF. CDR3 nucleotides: TGTGCCAGTTGGGGACAGGGTTGGACTGAAGCTTTCTTT. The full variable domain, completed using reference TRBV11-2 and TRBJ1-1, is EAGVAQSPRYKIIEKRQSVAFWCNPISGHATLYWYQQILGQGPKLLIQFQNNGVVDDSQLPKDRFSAERLKGVDSTLKIQPAKLEDSAVYLCASWGQGWTEAFFGQGTRLTVV.

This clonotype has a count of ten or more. CDR3 loop: CASSLASGPLYF. CDR3 in DNA: TGTGCCAGCAGCTTAGCATCAGGGCCATTGTACTTC. The genes are TRBV7-9 and TRBJ2-4, with D perhaps TRBD1 (5 bases). The germline V gene encodes CDR1 SEHNR and CDR2 FQNEAQ (reference sequence). Trimming shortened V by 0 bases and J by 15 bases, and 12 bases separated the two germline ends. CDR3 length: 12 residues.

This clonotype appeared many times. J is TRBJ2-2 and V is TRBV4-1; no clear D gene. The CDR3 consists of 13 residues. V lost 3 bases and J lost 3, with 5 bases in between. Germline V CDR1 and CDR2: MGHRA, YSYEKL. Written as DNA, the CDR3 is TGCGCCAGCAGCCAGGCCTACACCGGGGAGCTGTTTTTT. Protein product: CASSQAYTGELFF.

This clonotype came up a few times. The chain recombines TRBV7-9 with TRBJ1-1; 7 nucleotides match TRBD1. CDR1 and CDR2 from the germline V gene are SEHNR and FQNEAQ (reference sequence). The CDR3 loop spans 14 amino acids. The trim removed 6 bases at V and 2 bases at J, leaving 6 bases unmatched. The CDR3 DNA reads TGTGCCAGCAGGTCGGGACAGATAAACACTGAAGCTTTCTTT. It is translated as CASRSGQINTEAFF.

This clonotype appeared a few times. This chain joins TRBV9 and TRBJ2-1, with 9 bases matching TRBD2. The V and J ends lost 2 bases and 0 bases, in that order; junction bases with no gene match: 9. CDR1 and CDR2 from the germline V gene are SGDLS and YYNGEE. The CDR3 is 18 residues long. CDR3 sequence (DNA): TGTGCCAGCAGCGTTGACCTAGCGGGGACGAGCTCCTACAATGAGCAGTTCTTC. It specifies CASSVDLAGTSSYNEQFF.

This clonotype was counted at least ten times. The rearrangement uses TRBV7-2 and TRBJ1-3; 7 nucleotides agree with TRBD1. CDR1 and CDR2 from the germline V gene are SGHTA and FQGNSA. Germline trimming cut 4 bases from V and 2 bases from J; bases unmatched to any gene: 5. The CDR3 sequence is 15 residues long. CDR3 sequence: CASSSTGAPGNTIYF. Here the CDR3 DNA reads TGTGCCAGCAGCTCAACAGGGGCCCCTGGAAACACCATATATTTT.

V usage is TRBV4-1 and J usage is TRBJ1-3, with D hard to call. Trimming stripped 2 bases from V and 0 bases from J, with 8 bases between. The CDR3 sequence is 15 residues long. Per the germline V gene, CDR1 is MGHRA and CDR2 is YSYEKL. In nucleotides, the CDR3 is TGCGCCAGCAGCCAATTCTGGAGCTCTGGAAACACCATATATTTT. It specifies CASSQFWSSGNTIYF.

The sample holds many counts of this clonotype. CDR3: CASSQDHRGQETQYF. CDR3 nucleotide sequence: TGCGCCAGCAGCCAAGATCACAGGGGGCAAGAGACCCAGTACTTC. This rearrangement joins TRBV4-3 to TRBJ2-5, with TRBD1 matching over 8 bases. In germline, CDR1 is LGHNA, CDR2 YSLEER. This CDR3 is built from 15 residues. V was pared by 0 bases and J by 2 bases, with 2 bases of the junction left unmatched.

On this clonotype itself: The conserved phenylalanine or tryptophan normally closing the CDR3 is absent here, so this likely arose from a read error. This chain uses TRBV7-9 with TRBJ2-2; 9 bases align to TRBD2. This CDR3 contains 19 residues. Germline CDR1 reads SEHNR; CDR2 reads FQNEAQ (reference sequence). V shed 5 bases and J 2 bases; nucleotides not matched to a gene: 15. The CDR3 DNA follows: TGTGCCAGCAGCCCCCCAAAGACTAGCGGAGATGAAAACACCGGGGAGCTGTTTATT. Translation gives CASSPPKTSGDENTGELFI.

The CDR3 sequence is CASSALPGGNGSYEQYF. For the CDR3, the DNA is TGTGCCAGCAGCGCATTACCCGGGGGAAACGGCTCCTACGAGCAGTACTTC. The chain has TRBV7-9 and TRBJ2-7; D perhaps matches TRBD2 (6 bases). Germline V CDR1 and CDR2: SEHNR, FQNEAQ (reference sequence). Trimming took 5 bases from V and 0 from J, leaving 20 bases between them. This CDR3 is 17 amino acids long.

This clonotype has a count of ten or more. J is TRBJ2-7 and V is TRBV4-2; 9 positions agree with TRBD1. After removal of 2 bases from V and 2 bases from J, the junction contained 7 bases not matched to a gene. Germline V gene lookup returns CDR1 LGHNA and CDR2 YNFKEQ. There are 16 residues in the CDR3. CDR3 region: CASSQRTGAVTYEQYF. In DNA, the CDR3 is TGTGCCAGCAGCCAAAGGACAGGGGCTGTCACCTACGAGCAGTACTTC.

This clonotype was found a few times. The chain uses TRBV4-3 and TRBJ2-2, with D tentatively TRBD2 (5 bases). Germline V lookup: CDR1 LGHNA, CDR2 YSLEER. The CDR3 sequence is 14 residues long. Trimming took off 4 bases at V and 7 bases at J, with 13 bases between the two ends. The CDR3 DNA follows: TGCGCCAGCAGCCTAGCCCTGGGGAGCGGGGAGCTGTTTTTT. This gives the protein CASSLALGSGELFF.

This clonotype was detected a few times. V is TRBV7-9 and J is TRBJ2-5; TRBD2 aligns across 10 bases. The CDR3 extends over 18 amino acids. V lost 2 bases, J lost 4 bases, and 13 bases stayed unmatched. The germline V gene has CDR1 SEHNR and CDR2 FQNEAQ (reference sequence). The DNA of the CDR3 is TGTGCCAGCAGCTTAAGAAGCGGGGGGGCTATTGGAGGAGAGACCCAGTACTTC. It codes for CASSLRSGGAIGGETQYF.

The CDR3 region is CASSAVSYEQYV. CDR3 sequence (DNA): TGTGCCAGCAGTGCGGTTTCCTACGAGCAGTACGTC. V is TRBV12-3 or TRBV12-4 and J is TRBJ2-7; no firm D call. This CDR3 contains 12 residues. Trimming removed 5 bases from V and 1 base from J, with 6 bases in between.

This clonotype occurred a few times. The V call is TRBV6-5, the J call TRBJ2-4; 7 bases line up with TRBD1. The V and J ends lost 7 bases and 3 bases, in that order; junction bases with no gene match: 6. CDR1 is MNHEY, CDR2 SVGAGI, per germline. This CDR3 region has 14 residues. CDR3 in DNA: TGTGCCAGCACTCGAACAGGGGACAAAAACATTCAGTACTTC. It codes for CASTRTGDKNIQYF.

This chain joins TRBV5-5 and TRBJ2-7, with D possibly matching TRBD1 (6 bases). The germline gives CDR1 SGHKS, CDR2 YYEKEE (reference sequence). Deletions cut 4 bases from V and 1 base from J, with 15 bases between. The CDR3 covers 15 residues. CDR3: CASSVTGGRSYEQYF. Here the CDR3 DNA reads TGTGCCAGCAGCGTGACAGGTGGGAGATCCTACGAGCAGTACTTC.

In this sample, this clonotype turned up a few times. CDR3 nucleotides: TGTGCCAGCAGACCAGAGCGGGACAGGGGGAGGGAGACCCAGTACTTC. The encoded protein is CASRPERDRGRETQYF. V is TRBV7-8 and J is TRBJ2-5, with 11 bases identical to TRBD1. Germline CDR1 SGHVS, CDR2 FQNEAQ. The CDR3 runs to 16 residues. J was trimmed by 5 bases and V by 6 bases; bases with no gene match: 11.